Below, 13 T cell receptor beta chains from the same sample are listed, as sequenced in a study of human T cells and chemical hapten exposure. Time point of the sample: patch test 1, 2 weeks after DPC sensitization. Treatment indicated: therapeutic diphenylcyclopropenone sensitization with weekly scalp DPC. TCRdb re-called the RACE reads with MiXCR, one entry per CDR3 protein. The repertoire has under 200,000 distinct CDR3 sequences, roughly 15% of them found once; the top ten carry 1.7%. The source material was whole blood, sampled in connection with sensitization to the hapten diphenylcyclopropenone (DPC). Receptor source: a young woman with alopecia areata. Some clones in this sample may be carry-over from other donors' samples.

This chain uses TRBV28 with TRBJ1-6, with D possibly being TRBD1 (5 bases). This CDR3 is 15 amino acids long. Germline loops: CDR1 MDHEN, CDR2 SYDVKM. Trimming left V 6 bases short and J 5 bases short, with 14 bases between. The CDR3 loop reads CASSPQGPDNSPLHF. CDR3 coding DNA: TGTGCCAGCAGCCCTCAGGGACCCGATAATTCACCCCTCCACTTT.

The genes are TRBV5-1 and TRBJ2-5; TRBD2 is a possible D gene (6 bases). V gave up 5 bases and J gave up 4 bases, with 12 bases separating them. Germline V CDR1 and CDR2: SGHRS, YFSETQ. The CDR3 runs to 13 residues. CDR3 sequence: CASRSPEGETQYF. As DNA, the CDR3 is TGCGCCAGCAGGAGCCCGGAGGGAGAGACCCAGTACTTC.

The sample holds one count of this clonotype. V and J are TRBV5-1 and TRBJ1-6, with D tentatively TRBD1 (5 bases). Germline CDR1 and CDR2: SGHRS and YFSETQ. CDR3 length: 15 amino acids. The V end was cut by 7 bases, the J end by 5 bases, with 16 bases between. The CDR3 region is CASELGDGNNSPLHF. CDR3 in DNA: TGCGCCAGCGAATTGGGGGACGGTAATAATTCACCCCTCCACTTT.

This clonotype was seen ten or more times. The CDR3 sequence is CASSPRVGGGRRDSPLHF. CDR3 sequence (DNA): TGTGCCAGCAGTCCGAGGGTCGGGGGGGGCAGGAGAGACTCACCCCTCCACTTT. The chain couples TRBV27 to TRBJ1-6; a possible D gene is TRBD1 (6 bases). CDR1 and CDR2 from the germline V gene are MNHEY and SMNVEV (reference sequence). The ends were cut back, 5 bases at V and 10 bases at J, with 27 bases in the middle. This CDR3 region has 18 residues.

The chain combines TRBV10-3 with TRBJ2-7; 8 positions match TRBD1. The V segment lost 3 bases and the J segment 3 bases; nucleotides outside the gene matches: 4. The CDR3 spans 14 residues. Germline V gene lookup returns CDR1 ENHRY and CDR2 SYGVKD. The CDR3 sequence is CAISEGQGNYEQYF. CDR3 DNA sequence: TGTGCCATCAGTGAAGGACAGGGAAACTACGAGCAGTACTTC.

This clonotype was seen a handful of times. V usage is TRBV3-2 and J usage is TRBJ2-1; the table gives TRBD2 as D, unverified against the DNA. TRBV3-2 is marked as a pseudogene. This CDR3 has 18 residues. The CDR3 nucleotides are TGTGCCAGCAGCCCCGTATCCCCACTAGGGTGGTCCTACAATGAGCAGTTCTTC. Residues: CASSPVSPLGWSYNEQFF.

The genes are TRBV23-1 and TRBJ1-6; 7 bases agree with TRBD1. TRBV23-1 is given ORF status, its function remaining uncertain. The CDR3 has 23 amino acids. V trimming: 6 bases; J trimming: 4 bases; junction bases outside the gene matches: 30. The CDR3 coding sequence is TGCGCCAGCAGGCCCCGACAGGGAGTCTTGACGGGGTACCGAATTCCTTATAATTCACCCCTCCACTTT. The encoded protein is CASRPRQGVLTGYRIPYNSPLHF.

This clonotype has a handful of counts. This chain links TRBV7-3 with TRBJ1-2; maybe TRBD1 (6 bases). The germline V gene encodes CDR1 SGHTA and CDR2 FQGTGA. The CDR3 consists of 14 residues. The V and J ends lost 5 bases and 4 bases respectively, with 14 bases between them. CDR3 protein: CASSPQTRGYGYTF. The CDR3 DNA follows: TGTGCCAGCAGCCCCCAAACCAGGGGCTATGGCTACACCTTC.

The sample holds many counts of this clonotype. The chain couples TRBV20-1 to TRBJ1-2; a weak D match, TRBD1 (5 bases). The CDR3 runs to 13 residues. Trimming stripped 5 bases from V and 7 bases from J, with 17 bases between. Germline-derived CDR1 and CDR2 are DFQATT and SNEGSKA (reference sequence). The CDR3 reads CSAPEGAQSGYTF. DNA for the CDR3: TGCAGTGCTCCCGAAGGGGCCCAGAGTGGCTACACCTTC.

There are a few counts of this clonotype. This chain links TRBV6-5 with TRBJ2-7; D is perhaps TRBD1 or TRBD2 (5 bases each). Germline assignment: CDR1 MNHEY and CDR2 SVGAGI. Trimming left V 4 bases short and J 1 base short, with 14 bases between. The CDR3 is 15 amino acids. CDR3 residues: CASSSYYGASYEQYF. Written as DNA, the CDR3 is TGTGCCAGCAGTTCCTATTACGGGGCGTCCTACGAGCAGTACTTC.

The table lists this clonotype with a few counts. The rearrangement joins TRBV20-1 to TRBJ2-1, with D possibly being TRBD2 (6 bases). Germline assignment: CDR1 DFQATT and CDR2 SNEGSKA (reference sequence). CDR3 length: 14 amino acids. V dropped 5 bases and J dropped 7 bases, with 18 bases sitting between them. CDR3 bases: TGCAGTGCTCCTGACCAATTACTAGCAAATGAGCAGTTCTTC. It encodes CSAPDQLLANEQFF.

At least ten counts were recorded for this clonotype. The V call is TRBV11-2, the J call TRBJ1-1, with D possibly TRBD1 on 5 matching bases. CDR1 is SGHAT and CDR2 is FQNNGV in the germline V gene. V lost 3 bases and J 1 base, leaving 9 bases between the germline ends. This CDR3 has 14 amino acids. CDR3 nucleotide sequence: TGTGCCAGCAGCTTCAGGGTGAAGAACACTGAAGCTTTCTTT. It yields the protein CASSFRVKNTEAFF.

Written as DNA, the CDR3 is TGCGCCAGCAGCTTGTACGGGACAGGGGATCTCAATGAGCAGTTCTTC. This gives the protein CASSLYGTGDLNEQFF. The V gene is TRBV5-1, the J gene TRBJ2-1; 10 bases are shared with TRBD1. The J segment lost 6 bases and the V segment lost 1 base, leaving 7 bases of the junction unmatched. This CDR3 has 16 residues. Germline V lookup: CDR1 SGHRS, CDR2 YFSETQ. The full variable domain, with the rest looked up from reference TRBV5-1 and TRBJ2-1, is KAGVTQTPRYLIKTRGQQVTLSCSPISGHRSVSWYQQTPGQGLQFLFEYFSETQRNKGNFPGRFSGRQFSNSRSEMNVSTLELGDSALYLCASSLYGTGDLNEQFFGPGTRLTVL.